This T cell receptor beta chain is drawn from a study of blood T cell repertoires in COVID-19. Study details: There were acute and convalescent COVID-19 samples, and they came from the United States, Italy and Spain. T cells, B-cell-depleted T cells, or PBMCs supplied cDNA or gDNA.

This clone was found a few times. The assay was immunoSEQ multiplex PCR, and TCRdb's table has in-frame clones only and misses some. The sample holds about 220,000 clones; 82% are singletons and the top ten take 3.6%. The V gene's germline CDR1 is SGHTA and CDR2 FQGTGA. V lost 0 bases and J 2 bases, leaving 13 bases between the germline ends. The CDR3 is made up of 16 amino acids. This rearrangement joins TRBV7-3 to TRBJ1-2; no reliable D call. The sequence was collected from a woman over 75 with acute or convalescent COVID-19. The sequenced sample was peripheral blood. CDR3 in amino acids: CASSLTRERTNYGYTF. The CDR3 DNA reads as TGTGCCAGCAGCTTAACGAGAGAGAGAACGAACTATGGCTACACCTTC.